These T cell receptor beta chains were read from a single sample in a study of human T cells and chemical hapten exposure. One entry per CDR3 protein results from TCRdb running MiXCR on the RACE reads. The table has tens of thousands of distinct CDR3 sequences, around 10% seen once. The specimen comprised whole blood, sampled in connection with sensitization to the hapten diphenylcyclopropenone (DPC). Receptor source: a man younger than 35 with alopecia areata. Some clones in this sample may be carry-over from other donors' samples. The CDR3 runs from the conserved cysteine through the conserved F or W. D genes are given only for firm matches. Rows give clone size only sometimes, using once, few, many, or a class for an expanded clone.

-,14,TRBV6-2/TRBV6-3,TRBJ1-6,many,CASSYAGQNSPLHF,TGTGCCAGCAGTTACGCAGGACAAAATTCACCCCTCCACTTT
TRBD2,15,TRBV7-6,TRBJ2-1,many,CASSLGGGSYNEQFF,TGTGCCAGCAGCTTAGGGGGGGGCTCCTACAATGAGCAGTTCTTC
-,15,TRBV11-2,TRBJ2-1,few,CASSSLKDSYNEQFF,TGTGCCAGCAGCTCCCTGAAGGACTCCTACAATGAGCAGTTCTTC
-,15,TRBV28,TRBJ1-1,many,CASSSPTNRGLEAFF,TGTGCCAGCAGTTCCCCAACAAATAGGGGTCTTGAAGCTTTCTTT
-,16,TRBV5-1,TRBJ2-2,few,CASSQLGDSNTGELFF,TGCGCCAGCAGCCAGTTGGGGGACTCCAACACCGGGGAGCTGTTTTTT
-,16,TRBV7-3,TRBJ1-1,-,CASSLIPLGHGTEAFF,TGTGCCAGCAGCTTAATTCCCCTAGGCCATGGCACTGAAGCTTTCTTT
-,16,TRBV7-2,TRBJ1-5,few,CASSQGGRALGQPQHF,TGTGCCAGCAGCCAAGGCGGCAGGGCGTTGGGTCAGCCCCAGCATTTT
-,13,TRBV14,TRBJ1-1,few,CASSQDRATEAFF,TGTGCCAGCAGCCAAGACAGGGCGACCGAAGCTTTCTTT
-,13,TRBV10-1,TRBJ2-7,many,CASSTGTVYEQYF,TGCGCCAGCAGTACCGGGACCGTCTACGAGCAGTACTTC
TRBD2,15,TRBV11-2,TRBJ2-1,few,CASSLTGGVYNEQFF,TGTGCCAGCAGCTTAACGGGGGGGGTTTACAATGAGCAGTTCTTC
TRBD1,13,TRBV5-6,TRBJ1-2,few,CASHRGLLGGYTF,TGTGCCAGTCACAGGGGGTTACTTGGTGGCTACACCTTC
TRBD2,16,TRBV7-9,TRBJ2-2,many,CASSLKRDPNTGELFF,TGTGCCAGCAGCTTGAAGCGGGACCCGAACACCGGGGAGCTGTTTTTT
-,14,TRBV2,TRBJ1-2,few,CASSGGLASYGYTF,TGTGCCAGCAGTGGCGGCCTGGCATCCTATGGCTACACCTTC
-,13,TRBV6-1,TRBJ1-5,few,CASGQTHNQPQHF,TGTGCCAGCGGACAGACTCACAATCAGCCCCAGCATTTT
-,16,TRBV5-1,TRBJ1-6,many,CASSEDPGGYNSPLHF,TGCGCCAGCAGCGAAGACCCCGGGGGCTATAATTCACCCCTCCACTTT
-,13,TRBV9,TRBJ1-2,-,CASSGDEAYGYTF,TGTGCTAGCAGCGGAGACGAGGCTTATGGCTACACCTTC
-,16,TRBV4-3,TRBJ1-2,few,CASSQDRSSSNYGYTF,TGCGCCAGCAGCCAAGACAGATCTTCGTCTAACTATGGCTACACCTTC
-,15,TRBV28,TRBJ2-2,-,CASRPGGLDTGELFF,TGTGCCAGCAGGCCAGGGGGGCTCGACACCGGGGAGCTGTTTTTT
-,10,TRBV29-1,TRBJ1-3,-,CSVEGNTIYF,TGCAGCGTTGAGGGAAACACCATATATTTT
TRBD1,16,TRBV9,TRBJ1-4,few,CASSDSRGGGNEKLFF,TGTGCCAGCAGCGACTCCAGGGGGGGCGGTAATGAAAAACTGTTTTTT
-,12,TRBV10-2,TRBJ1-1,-,CASRAFNTEAFF,TGCGCCAGCAGGGCGTTCAACACTGAAGCTTTCTTT
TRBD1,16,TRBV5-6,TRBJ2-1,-,CASSLGTGVGRDEQFF,TGTGCCAGCAGCCTGGGGACAGGGGTTGGGCGCGATGAGCAGTTCTTC
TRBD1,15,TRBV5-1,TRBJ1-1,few,CASSFKTGGNTEAFF,TGCGCCAGCAGCTTCAAGACAGGGGGAAACACTGAAGCTTTCTTT
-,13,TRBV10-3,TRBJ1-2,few,CAIRRSDNYGYTF,TGTGCCATCAGGAGGTCAGACAACTATGGCTACACCTTC
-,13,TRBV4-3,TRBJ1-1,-,CTSSRVGNTEAFF,TGCACCAGCAGCCGGGTTGGGAACACTGAAGCTTTCTTT
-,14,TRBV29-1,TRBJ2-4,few,CSVHITRGPNIQYF,TGCAGCGTCCACATAACCCGGGGCCCGAACATTCAGTACTTC
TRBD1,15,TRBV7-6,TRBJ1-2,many,CASSRTGTGFEGYTF,TGTGCCAGCAGCCGAACCGGGACAGGGTTTGAGGGCTACACCTTC
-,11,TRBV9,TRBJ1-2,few,CASSSPGAHTF,TGTGCCAGCAGCTCCCCGGGGGCCCACACCTTC
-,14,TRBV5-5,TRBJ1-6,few,CASATGTRNSPLHF,TGTGCCAGCGCGACCGGGACAAGGAATTCACCCCTCCACTTT
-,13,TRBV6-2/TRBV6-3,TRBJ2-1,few,CASSMTSFNEQFF,TGTGCCAGCAGCATGACTAGTTTCAATGAGCAGTTCTTC
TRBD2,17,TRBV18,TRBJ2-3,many,CASSPPGLAGGTDTQYF,TGTGCCAGCTCACCACCGGGACTAGCGGGGGGCACAGATACGCAGTATTTT
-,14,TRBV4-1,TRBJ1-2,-,CASSQGVIGWGYTF,TGCGCCAGCAGCCAAGGCGTTATAGGCTGGGGCTACACCTTC
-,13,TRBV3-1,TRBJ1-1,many,CASSLWDPGEAFF,TGTGCCAGCAGCCTTTGGGACCCGGGTGAAGCTTTCTTT
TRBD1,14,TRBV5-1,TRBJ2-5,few,CASSWGQGLETQYF,TGCGCCAGCAGCTGGGGACAGGGATTAGAGACCCAGTACTTC
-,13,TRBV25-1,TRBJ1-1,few,CASSRQTFTEAFF,TGTGCCAGCAGCCGCCAGACATTCACTGAAGCTTTCTTT
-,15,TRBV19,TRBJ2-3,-,CASSPTGYSTDTQYF,TGTGCCAGTAGCCCCACAGGATACTCCACAGATACGCAGTATTTT
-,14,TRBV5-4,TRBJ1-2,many,CASSLRQAGYGYTF,TGTGCCAGCAGCTTGCGGCAGGCTGGCTATGGCTACACCTTC
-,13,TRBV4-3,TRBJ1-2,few,CASSQEPGYGYTF,TGCGCCAGCAGCCAAGAGCCCGGGTATGGCTACACCTTC
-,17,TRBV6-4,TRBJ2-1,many,CASRLRRGPPGYNEQFF,TGTGCCAGCAGATTGAGGCGGGGGCCACCGGGCTACAATGAGCAGTTCTTC
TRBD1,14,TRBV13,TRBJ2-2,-,CASSPQQGTGELFF,TGTGCCAGCAGCCCCCAACAGGGGACCGGGGAGCTGTTTTTT
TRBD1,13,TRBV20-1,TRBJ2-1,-,CSARETGGHEQFF,TGCAGTGCTAGGGAGACAGGGGGGCATGAGCAGTTCTTC
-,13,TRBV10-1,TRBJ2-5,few,CASSGAVEETQYF,TGCGCCAGCAGTGGGGCAGTGGAAGAGACCCAGTACTTC
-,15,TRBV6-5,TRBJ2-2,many,CASSYGRGNTGELFF,TGTGCCAGCAGTTACGGGCGGGGTAACACCGGGGAGCTGTTTTTT
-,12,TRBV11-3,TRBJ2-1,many,CASSPEGYEQFF,TGTGCCAGCAGCCCGGAGGGATATGAGCAGTTCTTC
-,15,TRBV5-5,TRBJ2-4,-,CASRTENLAKNIQYF,TGTGCCAGCAGGACGGAAAATCTAGCCAAAAACATTCAGTACTTC
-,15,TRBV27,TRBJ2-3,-,CASSPVWGAKDTQYF,TGTGCCAGCAGTCCCGTTTGGGGGGCAAAAGATACGCAGTATTTT
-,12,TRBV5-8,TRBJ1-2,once,CASSKQIYGYTF,TGTGCCAGCAGCAAACAGATCTATGGCTACACCTTC
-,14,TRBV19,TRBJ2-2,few,CASMVSENTGELFF,TGTGCCAGTATGGTTAGCGAGAACACCGGGGAGCTGTTTTTT
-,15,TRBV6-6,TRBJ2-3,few,CASSYEGSSTDTQYF,TGTGCCAGCAGTTACGAGGGTTCTAGCACAGATACGCAGTATTTT
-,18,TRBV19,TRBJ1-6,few,CASSIESGKGVYNSPLHF,TGTGCCAGTAGTATCGAGAGCGGAAAGGGAGTCTATAATTCACCCCTCCACTTT
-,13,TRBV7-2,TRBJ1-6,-,CASSLGGSSPLHF,TGTGCCAGCAGCTTAGGGGGGAGTTCACCCCTCCACTTT
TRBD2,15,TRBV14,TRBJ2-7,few,CASRRSGGRTYEQYF,TGTGCCAGCAGACGAAGCGGGGGACGAACCTACGAGCAGTACTTC
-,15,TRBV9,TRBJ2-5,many,CASSVAGLPQETQYF,TGTGCCAGCAGCGTGGCAGGGTTACCCCAAGAGACCCAGTACTTC
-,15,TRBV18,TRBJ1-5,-,CASSRGDLGNQPQHF,TGTGCCAGCTCACGTGGGGATTTGGGCAATCAGCCCCAGCATTTT